This T cell receptor beta chain was observed in a study of blood T cell repertoires in COVID-19 (dated by TCRdb to the early 2020s). For the wider study: Samples covering the acute and convalescent phases of COVID-19 were provided by collaborators in the United States, Italy and Spain. The prospective study material was composed of cDNA or gDNA derived from T cells, B-cell-depleted T cells, or PBMCs. Deeply sampled blood TCRbeta repertoires from subjects exposed to, actively infected with, or recovered from COVID-19 were included in the dataset. The repertoires were released in a freely available public database meant as a resource for research on the immune response to SARS-CoV-2. Samples came from the ongoing ImmuneRACE study (first 160 participants) plus 1,254 subjects from 6 global collaborators. The sample metadata nearly always contained a de-identified subject ID, COVID-19 status, age in years and sex. Where HLA class I and class II types were available, the types were taken from metadata supplied by the sample provider, not from assay-based typing. The research as a whole found: The amount of clinical and demographic metadata varied by source and participant and was provided uncurated.

Taken from cysteine to phenylalanine, the CDR3 has 15 residues. Of all the DNA, just the CDR3 is kept, 45 bases in frame from base 1. Sequences SGHRS (CDR1) and YFSETQ (CDR2) are obtained from the germline V gene. Germline trimming: 4 bases from V, 8 bases from J; junction bases outside gene matches: 7. The immunoSEQ Assay, a bias-controlled multiplex PCR, was used to amplify TCRbeta CDR3 regions from genomic DNA. Concerning the study's data processing: The number of nucleated cells in each sample was estimated by amplification of reference gene primers within the assay. To quantify the absolute abundance of each unique TCRbeta CDR3 rearrangement, sequence reads were collapsed and filtered. For each sample, productive Simpson clonality was calculated as the square root of Simpson's diversity index over productive rearrangements. The clones in this table, taken by TCRdb from immuneACCESS, are in-frame only. Not every clone is retained; where verified, under half of the shortfall comes from an unresolved V gene, and the cause of the rest is unknown. V and J calls and clone size follow that table, whereas D and trimming were derived from the DNA. The sample records 150,000 or so clones, more than 85% of which are singletons. The ten top clones hold 0.99% of the sample.

Concerning this clone itself: Its antigen target is currently unknown. No base quality values were provided; no much bigger clone lies one nucleotide off.

Collaborating institutions collected whole blood in K2EDTA tubes following their own protocols. For TCRbeta analysis, collaborator samples were shipped as frozen whole blood, as isolated PBMCs, or as DNA extracted from either sample type. The clonotype was recovered from a man aged 18 to 30 with acute or convalescent COVID-19. The sequence is built from TRBV5-1 and TRBJ1-6, with 9 bases aligning to TRBD1. Material for sequencing was peripheral blood. The bases are TGCGCCAGCAGCCCACAGGGGGCGAAGGATTCACCCCTCCACTTT. Translation gives CASSPQGAKDSPLHF.